This TCR beta chain stems from a study of T cells in Graves' hyperthyroidism and ophthalmopathy. V gave up 5 bases and J gave up 2 bases, with 14 bases separating them. This CDR3 is 15 amino acids long. Germline V gene lookup returns CDR1 SGHRS and CDR2 YFSETQ. Extraction of PBMCs used 7.5 to 10 ml of fresh peripheral blood. The table lists this clonotype with a few counts. The CDR3 regions of TCR beta were amplified from RNA transcripts. The HTBI primer set served for first-round RT-PCR of the TCR CDR3. TCRdb fed the multiplex PCR reads into MiXCR, producing one record per CDR3 protein. The sample records fewer than 250,000 distinct CDR3 sequences, approximately 17% being singletons.

This sequence was found in a man aged 50 to 60 with Graves' hyperthyroidism. Sequenced material: blood. V is TRBV5-1 and J is TRBJ1-3, with a tentative D call TRBD1 (5 bases). The CDR3 here is CASRPPGEAGNTIYF. CDR3 bases: TGCGCCAGCAGACCTCCGGGGGAAGCTGGAAACACCATATATTTT.